Described below is a single T cell receptor (beta chain) sequence and its context. The antigen is undetermined. Amplification used 60 Vbeta primers and 13 Jbeta primers. Authors' analysis steps: Later, an analysis found tens of millions of unique TCR beta chains, and 8.5 million to 14 million of these were shared. Libraries were prepared by immunoSEQ multiplex PCR; TCRdb keeps only in-frame clonotypes and omits some of them. The V and J calls and clone size are taken from that table; D and trimming were inferred from the DNA. The sample consists of nearly 110,000 clones, roughly 80% of them appearing once. The record originates from a study of cytomegalovirus exposure and HLA in healthy donors. Study-level points and caveats: It was reported that the classifier diagnosed cytomegalovirus status with high specificity and sensitivity in both the original and validation cohorts. Some public TCRs appeared in many individuals, while most sequences were rare.

This CDR3 spans 12 amino acids. The trim removed 7 bases at V and 4 bases at J, leaving 4 bases unmatched. CDR1 and CDR2 from the germline V gene are SGDLS and YYNGEE. The clonotype was recovered from a man aged 55 to 69 in good health and CMV-seronegative. The sample was PBMCs. The chain couples TRBV9 to TRBJ1-1; 7 bases are shared with TRBD1. CDR3 loop: CASGDSRTEAFF. Here the CDR3 DNA reads TGTGCCAGCGGGGACAGCCGCACTGAAGCTTTCTTT.